The 12 T cell receptor beta chains given below trace back to one sample, sequenced in a study of T cells in Graves' hyperthyroidism and ophthalmopathy. RNA transcripts served as the template for amplifying TCR beta CDR3 regions. Carried out on the TCR CDR3, a first-round RT-PCR used the HTBI primer set. Each CDR3 protein gets one entry after TCRdb re-called the multiplex PCR reads with MiXCR. The sample contains 300,000 to 400,000 distinct CDR3 sequences, around a fifth of which appear only once. Sequencing was done on a sample of blood. Source of these receptors: a woman aged 45-65 years with Graves' hyperthyroidism.

This clonotype was picked up a small number of times. V is TRBV9 and J is TRBJ2-2; the D gene is possibly TRBD1 (6 bases). The CDR3 consists of 15 residues. CDR1 is SGDLS, CDR2 YYNGEE, per germline. V lost 0 bases and J 4 bases, leaving 10 bases between the germline ends. DNA for the CDR3: TGTGCCAGCAGCGTAGAAGGGGGAGTCACCGGGGAGCTGTTTTTT. This encodes CASSVEGGVTGELFF. Drawing the rest from reference TRBV9 and TRBJ2-2, the complete variable domain is DSGVTQTPKHLITATGQRVTLRCSPRSGDLSVYWYQQSLDQGLQFLIQYYNGEERAKGNILERFSAQQFPDLHSELNLSSLELGDSALYFCASSVEGGVTGELFFGEGSRLTVL.

This clonotype was seen many times. The rearrangement joins TRBV11-2 to TRBJ2-1; 9 nucleotides align to TRBD2. V shed 5 bases and J 2 bases; nucleotides not matched to a gene: 7. Germline V gene data show CDR1 as SGHAT and CDR2 as FQNNGV. The CDR3 runs to 16 residues. This chain's CDR3 is CASSPRPSGTYNEQFF. CDR3 DNA sequence: TGTGCCAGCAGCCCCCGACCTAGCGGGACCTACAATGAGCAGTTCTTC.

The table lists this clonotype with many counts. The chain recombines TRBV5-1 with TRBJ2-1, with 11 bases matching TRBD2. The V and J ends lost 5 bases and 8 bases, in that order; junction bases with no gene match: 9. The CDR3 sequence is 15 residues long. CDR1 and CDR2 (germline): SGHRS, YFSETQ. CDR3 nucleotide sequence: TGCGCCAGCAGACTACTAGCGGGAGAGGTCGATGAGCAGTTCTTC. This encodes CASRLLAGEVDEQFF.

V usage is TRBV9 and J usage is TRBJ2-5, with D possibly TRBD1 on 7 matching bases. Germline V lookup: CDR1 SGDLS, CDR2 YYNGEE. V was shortened by 0 bases and J by 6 bases, with 15 bases between the two germline ends. The CDR3 runs 15 residues. CDR3 coding DNA: TGTGCCAGCAGCGTAGATGGAGGGGGCGGGAAGACCCAGTACTTC. Encoded protein: CASSVDGGGGKTQYF.

At least ten counts were recorded for this clonotype. The chain uses TRBV4-2 and TRBJ2-2, with 16 bases that match TRBD2. Germline CDR1 LGHNA, CDR2 YNFKEQ. The CDR3 is 18 residues long. V was clipped by 6 bases and J by 1 base; unmatched bases: 5. The chain's CDR3 is CASSGTSGGALNTGELFF. CDR3 in DNA: TGTGCCAGCAGTGGGACTAGCGGGGGGGCATTGAACACCGGGGAGCTGTTTTTT.

This clonotype was counted a few times. The rearrangement uses TRBV20-1 and TRBJ1-6; 9 bases align to TRBD1. The junction had 5 bases not matched to a gene; V was cut back by 6 bases and J by 5 bases. Germline V gives CDR1 DFQATT, CDR2 SNEGSKA (reference sequence). This CDR3 region has 14 residues. The CDR3 bases are TGCAGTGCCCCCGGACAGGGGAATAATTCACCCCTCCACTTT. Amino acid sequence: CSAPGQGNNSPLHF.

There are a few counts of this clonotype. The chain uses TRBV6-2 or TRBV6-3 and TRBJ2-3; D is possibly TRBD2 (6 bases). V gave up 6 bases and J gave up 6 bases, with 16 bases separating them. Germline V CDR1 and CDR2: MNHEY, SVGEGT. This CDR3 region has 14 residues. The CDR3 coding sequence is TGTGCCAGCAGGCCCCCGTTACGGGGGGATACGCAGTATTTT. Its protein is CASRPPLRGDTQYF.

This clonotype was seen ten or more times. This chain joins TRBV4-1 and TRBJ2-1, with TRBD2 identical over 12 bases. V gave up 1 base and J gave up 9 bases; unmatched junction bases: 7. CDR3 length: 16 amino acids. Germline lookup yields CDR1 MGHRA and CDR2 YSYEKL. The DNA of the CDR3 is TGCGCCAGCAGCCAAGTGCCTAGCGGGGGGGCCGCTGAGCAGTTCTTC. Its translation is CASSQVPSGGAAEQFF.

The rearrangement links TRBV25-1 to TRBJ2-5, with a weak D call TRBD2 (5 bases). The CDR3 has 14 residues. Germline lookup yields CDR1 MGHDK and CDR2 SYGVNS. V shed 6 bases and J shed 1 base, with 12 bases lying between them. CDR3 DNA sequence: TGTGCCAGCAGGACCGGGATTATCCAAGAGACCCAGTACTTC. Amino acids: CASRTGIIQETQYF.

V is TRBV10-2 and J is TRBJ2-1; TRBD2 matches 12 bases. The CDR3 is 17 amino acids. Germline assignment: CDR1 WSHSY and CDR2 SAAADI. After removal of 1 base from V and 7 bases from J, the junction contained 8 bases not matched to a gene. The CDR3 sequence is CASSEWLGTSGLNEQFF. The CDR3 DNA follows: TGCGCCAGCAGTGAGTGGCTAGGGACTAGCGGGCTTAATGAGCAGTTCTTC.

This clonotype was detected many times. The chain links TRBV28 to TRBJ1-1, with D possibly matching TRBD1 (5 bases). The CDR3 extends over 15 amino acids. CDR1 MDHEN and CDR2 SYDVKM come from the germline V gene. V was cut by 5 bases and J by 7 bases, with 20 bases left in between. In DNA form, the CDR3 reads TGTGCCAGCAGTCGTCCCGGGACGGCATCTTTTGAAGCTTTCTTT. Residues: CASSRPGTASFEAFF.

The chain has TRBV2 and TRBJ1-1; D remains ambiguous. V shed 3 bases and J shed 4 bases, with 12 bases lying between them. This CDR3 is built from 14 residues. Per germline, CDR1 SNHLY and CDR2 FYNNEI. This chain's CDR3 is CASSDAAILTEAFF. The DNA of the CDR3 is TGTGCCAGCAGTGACGCCGCCATCCTCACTGAAGCTTTCTTT.